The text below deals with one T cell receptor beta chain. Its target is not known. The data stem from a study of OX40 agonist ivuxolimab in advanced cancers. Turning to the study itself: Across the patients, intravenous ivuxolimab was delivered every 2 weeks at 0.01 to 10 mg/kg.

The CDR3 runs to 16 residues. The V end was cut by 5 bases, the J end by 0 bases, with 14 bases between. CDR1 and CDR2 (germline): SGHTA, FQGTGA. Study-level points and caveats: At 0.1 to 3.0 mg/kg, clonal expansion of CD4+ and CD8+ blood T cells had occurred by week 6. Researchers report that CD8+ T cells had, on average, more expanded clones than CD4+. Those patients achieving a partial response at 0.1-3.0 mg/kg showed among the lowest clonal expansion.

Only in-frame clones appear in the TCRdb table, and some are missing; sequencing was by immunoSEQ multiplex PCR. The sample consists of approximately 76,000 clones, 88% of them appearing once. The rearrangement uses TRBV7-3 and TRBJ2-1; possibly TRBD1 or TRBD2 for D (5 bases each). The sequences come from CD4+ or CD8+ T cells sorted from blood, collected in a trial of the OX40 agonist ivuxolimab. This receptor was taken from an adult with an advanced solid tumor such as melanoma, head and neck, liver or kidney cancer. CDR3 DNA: TGTGCCAGCAGCGCCCGAGGGGAGAGCTCCTACAATGAGCAGTTCTTC. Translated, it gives CASSARGESSYNEQFF.